This T cell receptor beta chain came from a study of blood T cell repertoires in COVID-19. Study-level background: COVID-19 samples from acute and convalescent phases originated in the United States, Italy and Spain. PBMCs, B-cell-depleted T cells, or T cells were the source of the cDNA or gDNA that made up the material.

Original data processing: Counts of nucleated cells, estimated from reference gene primer amplification, were obtained. Sequencing used immunoSEQ multiplex PCR; TCRdb keeps in-frame clones, though not all of them. The V and J calls and clone size are taken from that table; D and trimming were inferred from the DNA. The sample consists of tens of thousands of clones, roughly 90% of them appearing once. V lost 3 bases to trimming and J lost 4 bases, with 12 bases between them. The germline CDR1 and CDR2 sequences are MNHEY and SMNVEV (reference sequence). CDR3 length: 14 amino acids. The chain couples TRBV27 to TRBJ2-5; D is ambiguous. Sequenced: peripheral blood. This clonotype was obtained from a man aged 50 to 60 with acute or convalescent COVID-19. CDR3 residues: CASSFTGNTETQYF. The CDR3 DNA sequence: TGTGCCAGCAGTTTTACGGGTAATACAGAGACCCAGTACTTC.